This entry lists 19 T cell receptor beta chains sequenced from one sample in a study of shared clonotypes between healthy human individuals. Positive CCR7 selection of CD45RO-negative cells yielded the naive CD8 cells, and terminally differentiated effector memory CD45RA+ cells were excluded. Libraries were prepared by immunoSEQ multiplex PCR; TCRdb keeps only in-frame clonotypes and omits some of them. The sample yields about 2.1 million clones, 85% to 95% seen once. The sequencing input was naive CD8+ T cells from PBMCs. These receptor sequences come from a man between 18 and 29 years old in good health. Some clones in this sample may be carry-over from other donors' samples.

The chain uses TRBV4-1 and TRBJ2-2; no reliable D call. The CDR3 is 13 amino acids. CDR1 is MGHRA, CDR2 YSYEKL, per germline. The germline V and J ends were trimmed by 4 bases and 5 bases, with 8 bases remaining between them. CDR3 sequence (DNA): TGCGCCAGCAGCCGAAAGGGTACCGGGGAGCTGTTTTTT. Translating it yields CASSRKGTGELFF.

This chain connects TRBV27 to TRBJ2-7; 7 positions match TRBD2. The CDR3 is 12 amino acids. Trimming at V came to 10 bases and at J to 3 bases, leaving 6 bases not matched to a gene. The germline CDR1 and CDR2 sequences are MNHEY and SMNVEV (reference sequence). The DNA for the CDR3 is TGTGCCACCTCCGGGGGGAGCTACGAGCAGTACTTC. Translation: CATSGGSYEQYF.

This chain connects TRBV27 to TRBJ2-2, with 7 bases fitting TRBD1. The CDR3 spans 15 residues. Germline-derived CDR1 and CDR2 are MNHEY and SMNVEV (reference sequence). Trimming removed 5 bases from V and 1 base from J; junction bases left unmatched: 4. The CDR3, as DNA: TGTGCCAGCAGTCCGGGACAGTTGAACACCGGGGAGCTGTTTTTT. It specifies CASSPGQLNTGELFF.

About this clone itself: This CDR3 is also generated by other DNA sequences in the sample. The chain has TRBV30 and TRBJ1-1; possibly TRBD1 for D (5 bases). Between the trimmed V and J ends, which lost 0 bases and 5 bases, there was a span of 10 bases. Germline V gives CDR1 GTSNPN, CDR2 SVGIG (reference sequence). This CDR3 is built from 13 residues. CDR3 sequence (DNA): TGTGCCTGGAGTGTACTGGGGGGTACTGAAGCTTTCTTT. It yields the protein CAWSVLGGTEAFF.

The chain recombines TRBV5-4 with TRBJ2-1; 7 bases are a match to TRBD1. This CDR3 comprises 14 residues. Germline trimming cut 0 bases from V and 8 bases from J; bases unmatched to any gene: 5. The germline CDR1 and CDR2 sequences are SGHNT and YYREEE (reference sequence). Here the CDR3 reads CASSLDRGRYEQFF. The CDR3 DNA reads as TGTGCCAGCAGCTTGGACAGGGGTCGGTATGAGCAGTTCTTC. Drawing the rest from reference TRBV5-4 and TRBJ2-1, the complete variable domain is ETGVTQSPTHLIKTRGQQVTLRCSSQSGHNTVSWYQQALGQGPQFIFQYYREEENGRGNFPPRFSGLQFPNYSSELNVNALELDDSALYLCASSLDRGRYEQFFGPGTRLTVL.

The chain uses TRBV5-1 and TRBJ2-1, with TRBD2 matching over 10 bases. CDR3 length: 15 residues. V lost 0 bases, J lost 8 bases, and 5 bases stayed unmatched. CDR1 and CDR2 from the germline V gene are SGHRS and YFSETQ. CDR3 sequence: CASSLEAGGPDEQFF. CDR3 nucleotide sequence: TGCGCCAGCAGCTTGGAAGCGGGAGGGCCGGATGAGCAGTTCTTC.

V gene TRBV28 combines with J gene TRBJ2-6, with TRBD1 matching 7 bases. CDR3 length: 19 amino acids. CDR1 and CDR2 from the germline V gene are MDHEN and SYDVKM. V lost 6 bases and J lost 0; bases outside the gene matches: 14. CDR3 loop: CASSIGLDRLSSGANVLTF. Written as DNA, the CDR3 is TGTGCCAGCAGCATAGGACTGGACAGGCTCAGCTCTGGGGCCAACGTCCTGACTTTC.

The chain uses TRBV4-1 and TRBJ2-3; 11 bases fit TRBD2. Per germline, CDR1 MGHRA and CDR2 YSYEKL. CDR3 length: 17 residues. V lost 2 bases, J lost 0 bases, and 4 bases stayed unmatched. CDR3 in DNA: TGCGCCAGCAGCCAATCTAGCGGGAGGTTAAGCACAGATACGCAGTATTTT. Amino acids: CASSQSSGRLSTDTQYF.

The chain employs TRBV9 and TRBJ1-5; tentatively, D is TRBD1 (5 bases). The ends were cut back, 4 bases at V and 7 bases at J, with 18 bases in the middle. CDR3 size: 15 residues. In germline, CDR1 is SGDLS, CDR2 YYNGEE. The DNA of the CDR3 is TGTGCCAGCAGCCCGACCGGCAGGGTTGGCCAGCCCCAGCATTTT. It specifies CASSPTGRVGQPQHF.

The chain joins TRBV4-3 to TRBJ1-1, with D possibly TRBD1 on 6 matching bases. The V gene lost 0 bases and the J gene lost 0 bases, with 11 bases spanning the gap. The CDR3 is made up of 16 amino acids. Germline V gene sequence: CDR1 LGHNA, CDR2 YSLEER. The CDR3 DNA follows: TGCGCCAGCAGCCAAGAGAGGGGGGCGGTGAACACTGAAGCTTTCTTT. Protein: CASSQERGAVNTEAFF.

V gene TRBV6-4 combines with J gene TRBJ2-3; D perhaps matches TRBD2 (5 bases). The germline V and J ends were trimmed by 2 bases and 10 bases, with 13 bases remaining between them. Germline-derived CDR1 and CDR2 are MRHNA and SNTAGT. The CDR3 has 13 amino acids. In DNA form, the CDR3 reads TGTGCCAGCAGTGACGGTTGGAGGACTGCGCAGTATTTT. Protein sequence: CASSDGWRTAQYF.

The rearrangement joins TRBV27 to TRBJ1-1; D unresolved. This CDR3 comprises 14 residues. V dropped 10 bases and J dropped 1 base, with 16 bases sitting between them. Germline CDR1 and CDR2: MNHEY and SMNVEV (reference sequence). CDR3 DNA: TGTGCCACCCACACGGTGGGGTCGAACACTGAAGCTTTCTTT. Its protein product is CATHTVGSNTEAFF.

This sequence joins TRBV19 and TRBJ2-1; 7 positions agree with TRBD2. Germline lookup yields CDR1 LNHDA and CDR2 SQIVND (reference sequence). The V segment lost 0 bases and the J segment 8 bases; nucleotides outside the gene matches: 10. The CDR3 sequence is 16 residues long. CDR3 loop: CASSIEGGSESDEQFF. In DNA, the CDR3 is TGTGCCAGTAGTATAGAGGGCGGGAGTGAATCCGATGAGCAGTTCTTC.

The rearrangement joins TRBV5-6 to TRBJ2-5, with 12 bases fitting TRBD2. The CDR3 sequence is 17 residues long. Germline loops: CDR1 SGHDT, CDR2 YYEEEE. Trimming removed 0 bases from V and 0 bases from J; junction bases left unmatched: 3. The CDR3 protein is CASSLGLAGDYQETQYF. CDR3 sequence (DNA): TGTGCCAGCAGCTTGGGACTAGCGGGAGACTACCAAGAGACCCAGTACTTC.

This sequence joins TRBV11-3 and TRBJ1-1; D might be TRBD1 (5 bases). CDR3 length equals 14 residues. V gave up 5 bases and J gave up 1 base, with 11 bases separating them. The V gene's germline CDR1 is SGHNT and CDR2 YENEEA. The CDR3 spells CASSKWGKNTEAFF. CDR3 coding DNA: TGTGCCAGCAGCAAATGGGGCAAGAACACTGAAGCTTTCTTT.

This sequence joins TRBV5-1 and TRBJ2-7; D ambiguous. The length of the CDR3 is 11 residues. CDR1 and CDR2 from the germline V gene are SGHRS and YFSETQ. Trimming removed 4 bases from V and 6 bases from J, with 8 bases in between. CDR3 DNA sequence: TGCGCCAGCAGCCAACAAGGCGAGCAGTACTTC. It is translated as CASSQQGEQYF.

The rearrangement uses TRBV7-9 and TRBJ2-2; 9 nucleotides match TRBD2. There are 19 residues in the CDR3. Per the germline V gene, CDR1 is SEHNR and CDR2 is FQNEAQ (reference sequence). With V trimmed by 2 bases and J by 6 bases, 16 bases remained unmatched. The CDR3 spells CASSLFGLQREEKAGELFF. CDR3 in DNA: TGTGCCAGCAGCTTATTTGGGCTCCAGCGGGAGGAGAAGGCCGGGGAGCTGTTTTTT.

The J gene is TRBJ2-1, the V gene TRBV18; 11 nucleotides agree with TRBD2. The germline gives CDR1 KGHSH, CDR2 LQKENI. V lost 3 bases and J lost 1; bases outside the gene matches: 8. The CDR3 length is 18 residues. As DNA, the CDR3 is TGTGCCAGCTCACCGCCGACACTAGCGGGAGATTCCTACAATGAGCAGTTCTTC. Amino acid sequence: CASSPPTLAGDSYNEQFF.

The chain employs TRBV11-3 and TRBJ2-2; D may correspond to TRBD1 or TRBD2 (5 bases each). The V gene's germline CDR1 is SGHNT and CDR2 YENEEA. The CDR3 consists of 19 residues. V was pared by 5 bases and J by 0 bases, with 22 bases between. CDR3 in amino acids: CASSRSSIRDGANTGELFF. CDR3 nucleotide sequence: TGTGCCAGCAGCCGAAGCTCGATCCGGGACGGAGCGAACACCGGGGAGCTGTTTTTT.